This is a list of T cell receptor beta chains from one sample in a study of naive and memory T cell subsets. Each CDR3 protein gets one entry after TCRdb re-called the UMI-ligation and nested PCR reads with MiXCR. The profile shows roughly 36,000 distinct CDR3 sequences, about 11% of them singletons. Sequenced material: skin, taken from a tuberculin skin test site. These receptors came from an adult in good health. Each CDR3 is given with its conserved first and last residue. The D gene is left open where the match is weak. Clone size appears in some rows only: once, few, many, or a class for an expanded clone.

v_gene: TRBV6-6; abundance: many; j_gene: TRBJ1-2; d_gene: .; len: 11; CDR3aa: CASTWGDSHTF; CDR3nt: TGTGCCAGCACCTGGGGGGATTCGCACACCTTC
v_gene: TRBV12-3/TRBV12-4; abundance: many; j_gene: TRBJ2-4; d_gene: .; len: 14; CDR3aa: CASSPRLTTNIQYF; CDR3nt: TGTGCCAGCAGTCCCCGACTCACGACGAACATTCAGTACTTC
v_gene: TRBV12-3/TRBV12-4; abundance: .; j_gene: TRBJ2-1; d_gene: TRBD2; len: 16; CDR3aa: CASSSWTSGRAGEQFF; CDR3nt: TGTGCCAGCAGTTCCTGGACTAGCGGGAGGGCCGGTGAGCAGTTCTTC
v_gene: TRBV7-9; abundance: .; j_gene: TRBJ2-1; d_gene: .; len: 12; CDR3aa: CASTETGDEQFF; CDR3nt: TGTGCCAGCACCGAGACCGGGGATGAGCAGTTCTTC
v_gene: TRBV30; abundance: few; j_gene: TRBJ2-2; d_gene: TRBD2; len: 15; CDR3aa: CAWISPGLRTGELFF; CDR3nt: TGTGCCTGGATCAGTCCGGGACTACGGACCGGGGAGCTGTTTTTT
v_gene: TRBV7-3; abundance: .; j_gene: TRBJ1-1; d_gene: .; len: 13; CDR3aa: CASSSLPGTEAFF; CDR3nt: TGTGCCAGCAGCTCCCTCCCAGGGACTGAAGCTTTCTTT
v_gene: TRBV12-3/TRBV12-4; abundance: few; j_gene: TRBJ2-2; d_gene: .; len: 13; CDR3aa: CASSLGGTGELFF; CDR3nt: TGTGCCAGCAGTTTAGGGGGTACGGGGGAGCTGTTTTTT
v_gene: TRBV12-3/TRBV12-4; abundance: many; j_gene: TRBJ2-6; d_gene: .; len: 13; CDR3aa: CASRASGANVLTF; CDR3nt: TGTGCCAGCAGAGCCTCTGGGGCCAACGTCCTGACTTTC
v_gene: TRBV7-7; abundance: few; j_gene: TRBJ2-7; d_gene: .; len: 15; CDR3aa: CASSLDLGAGYEQYF; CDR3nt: TGTGCTAGCAGCTTAGATCTGGGGGCAGGTTACGAGCAGTACTTC
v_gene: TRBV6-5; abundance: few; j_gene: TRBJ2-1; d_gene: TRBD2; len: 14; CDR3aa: CATYDWTGGNEQFF; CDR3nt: TGTGCCACCTACGACTGGACGGGGGGCAATGAGCAGTTCTTC
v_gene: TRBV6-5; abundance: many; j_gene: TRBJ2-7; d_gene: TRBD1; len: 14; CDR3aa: CASSSAGQAYEQYF; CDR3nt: TGTGCCAGCAGTTCGGCGGGACAGGCCTACGAGCAGTACTTC
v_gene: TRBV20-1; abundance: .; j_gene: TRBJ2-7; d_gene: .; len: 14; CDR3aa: CSASGGQGNGEQYF; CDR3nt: TGCAGTGCTAGTGGGGGTCAGGGGAACGGCGAGCAGTACTTC
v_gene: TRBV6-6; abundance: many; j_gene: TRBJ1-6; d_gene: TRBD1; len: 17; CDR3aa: CASTPHGIGGDNSPLHF; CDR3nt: TGTGCCAGCACCCCCCATGGAATAGGGGGCGATAATTCACCCCTCCACTTT
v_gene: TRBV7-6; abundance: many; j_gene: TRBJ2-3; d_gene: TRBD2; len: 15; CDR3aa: CASSLDRGVSDTQYF; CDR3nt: TGTGCCAGCAGCTTAGATCGGGGGGTGTCAGATACGCAGTATTTT
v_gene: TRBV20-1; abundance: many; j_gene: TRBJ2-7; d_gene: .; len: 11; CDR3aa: CSAESPYEQYF; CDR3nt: TGCAGTGCTGAGTCGCCCTACGAGCAGTACTTC
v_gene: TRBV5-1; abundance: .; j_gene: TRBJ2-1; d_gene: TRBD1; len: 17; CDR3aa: CASSWGPTDPGGNEQFF; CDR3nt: TGCGCCAGCAGTTGGGGGCCTACTGATCCAGGGGGCAATGAGCAGTTCTTC
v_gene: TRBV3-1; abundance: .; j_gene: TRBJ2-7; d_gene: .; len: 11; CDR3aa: CASSQVSEQYF; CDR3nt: TGTGCCAGCAGCCAAGTAAGCGAGCAGTACTTC
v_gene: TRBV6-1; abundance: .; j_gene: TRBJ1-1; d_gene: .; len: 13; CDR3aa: CASSEQENTEAFF; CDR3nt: TGTGCCAGCAGTGAGCAGGAGAACACTGAAGCTTTCTTT
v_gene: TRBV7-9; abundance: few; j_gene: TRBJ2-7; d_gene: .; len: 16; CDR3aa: CASSSSSRLSSYEQYF; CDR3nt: TGTGCCAGCAGCTCCAGTTCGAGGCTCAGCTCCTACGAGCAGTACTTC
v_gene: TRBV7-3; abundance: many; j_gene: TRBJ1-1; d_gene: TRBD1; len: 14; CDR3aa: CASSFTGESTEAFF; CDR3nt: TGTGCCAGCAGCTTTACAGGGGAATCTACTGAAGCTTTCTTT
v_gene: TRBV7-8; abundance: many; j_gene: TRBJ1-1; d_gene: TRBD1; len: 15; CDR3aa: CASSTGQGRTAEAFF; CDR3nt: TGTGCCAGCAGCACCGGACAGGGCCGCACCGCGGAAGCTTTCTTT
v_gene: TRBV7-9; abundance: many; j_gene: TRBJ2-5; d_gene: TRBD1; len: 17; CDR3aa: CASSSDRGPRMVETQYF; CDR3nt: TGTGCCAGCAGTTCGGACAGGGGGCCCAGAATGGTAGAGACCCAGTACTTC
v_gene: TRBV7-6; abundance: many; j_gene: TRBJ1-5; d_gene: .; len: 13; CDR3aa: CASSLQKDQPQHF; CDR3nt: TGTGCCAGCAGCTTACAGAAGGATCAGCCCCAGCATTTT
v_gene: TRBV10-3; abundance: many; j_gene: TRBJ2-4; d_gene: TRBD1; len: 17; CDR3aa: CAISETDRGRDKNIQYF; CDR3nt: TGTGCCATCAGTGAAACGGACAGGGGACGGGACAAAAACATTCAGTACTTC